A single sample is the source of the 30 T cell receptor beta chains below, sequenced in a study of blood T cell repertoires in COVID-19. The repertoire was sequenced with immunoSEQ multiplex PCR; TCRdb's copy has only in-frame clones and lacks some. The sample has hundreds of thousands of clones; nearly 90% are singletons. The sequencing input was PBMCs or T cells enriched from blood (not recorded which). These receptors all come from a young woman with acute COVID-19.

The chain recombines TRBV6-5 with TRBJ1-5, with D unclear. Germline values: CDR1 MNHEY, CDR2 SVGAGI. The CDR3 extends over 13 amino acids. The V end was cut by 6 bases, the J end by 5 bases, with 11 bases between. The CDR3 region is CASSHPGDQPQHF. For the CDR3, the DNA is TGTGCCAGCAGCCATCCCGGAGATCAGCCCCAGCATTTT.

The CDR3 sequence: CASSGLREGPSSYNEQFF. CDR3 nucleotides: TGTGCCAGCAGCGGTTTACGGGAGGGCCCTAGCTCCTACAATGAGCAGTTCTTC. The J gene is TRBJ2-1, the V gene TRBV9; TRBD2 matches at 8 bases. V shed 3 bases and J 0 bases; nucleotides not matched to a gene: 11. The germline gives CDR1 SGDLS, CDR2 YYNGEE. The CDR3 extends over 18 amino acids.

This clone showed up just once. The CDR3 DNA reads TGTGCCAGCGGACTTTCCCACAATGAGCAGTTCTTC. It specifies CASGLSHNEQFF. V is TRBV2 and J is TRBJ2-1, with D possibly matching TRBD2 (5 bases). In germline, CDR1 is SNHLY, CDR2 FYNNEI. Trimming shortened V by 8 bases and J by 5 bases, and 10 bases separated the two germline ends. This CDR3 is built from 12 residues.

The gene calls are TRBV19 and TRBJ1-5; a weak D match, TRBD1 (5 bases). This CDR3 comprises 15 residues. CDR1 LNHDA and CDR2 SQIVND come from the germline V gene (reference sequence). Deletions cut 4 bases from V and 1 base from J, with 11 bases between. The CDR3 loop reads CASSRAAGSNQPQHF. The CDR3 DNA sequence: TGTGCCAGTAGTAGGGCCGCAGGGAGCAATCAGCCCCAGCATTTT. Full variable domain (outside the CDR3, taken from reference TRBV19 and TRBJ1-5): DGGITQSPKYLFRKEGQNVTLSCEQNLNHDAMYWYRQDPGQGLRLIYYSQIVNDFQKGDIAEGYSVSREKKESFPLTVTSAQKNPTAFYLCASSRAAGSNQPQHFGDGTRLSIL.

CDR3 in DNA: TGTGCCAGCAGTGAAGCGGGACAGGGGACTGAAGCTTTCTTT. Translation gives CASSEAGQGTEAFF. The chain links TRBV6-1 to TRBJ1-1; 10 bases are a match to TRBD1. The CDR3 contains 14 residues. J was trimmed by 5 bases and V by 0 bases; bases with no gene match: 0. CDR1 and CDR2 (germline): MNHNS, SASEGT.

The J gene is TRBJ2-7, the V gene TRBV19, with D possibly matching TRBD1 (6 bases). The CDR3 is 15 amino acids. Per germline, CDR1 LNHDA and CDR2 SQIVND (reference sequence). Trimming left V 1 base short and J 0 bases short, with 10 bases between. The CDR3 loop is CASSIGQGPSYEQYF. The CDR3, as DNA: TGTGCCAGTAGTATAGGGCAGGGGCCCTCCTACGAGCAGTACTTC.

The rearrangement links TRBV20-1 to TRBJ2-3; D gene ambiguous. CDR3 length: 11 amino acids. The germline V and J ends were trimmed by 6 bases and 5 bases, with 9 bases remaining between them. Germline lookup yields CDR1 DFQATT and CDR2 SNEGSKA (reference sequence). The CDR3 DNA follows: TGCAGTGCCATTCAGGAAGATACGCAGTATTTT. Its translation is CSAIQEDTQYF.

This chain links TRBV5-1 with TRBJ2-5, with D tentatively TRBD1 (6 bases). The CDR3 covers 18 residues. V lost 1 base, J lost 2 bases, and 21 bases lay in between. The V gene's germline CDR1 is SGHRS and CDR2 YFSETQ. CDR3: CASSLSTSDRRFQETQYF. The CDR3 DNA reads TGCGCCAGCAGCTTGAGCACCTCCGACAGGCGGTTTCAAGAGACCCAGTACTTC.

V and J are TRBV11-1 and TRBJ2-2, with 7 positions matching TRBD2. The germline V gene has CDR1 SGHAT and CDR2 FQDESV (reference sequence). This CDR3 is built from 15 residues. Trimming cost V 3 bases and J 4 bases; bases outside gene matches: 5. CDR3 sequence: CASSFSSGATGELFF. In DNA form, the CDR3 reads TGTGCCAGCAGCTTTTCCAGCGGGGCCACCGGGGAGCTGTTTTTT.

The V call is TRBV27, the J call TRBJ2-1, with 11 bases matching TRBD2. CDR1 MNHEY and CDR2 SMNVEV come from the germline V gene (reference sequence). The CDR3 spans 18 residues. The V gene end was trimmed by 1 base and the J gene end by 3 bases; junction bases not matched to a gene: 8. CDR3 in DNA: TGTGCCAGCAGTTTATATGGGGGCGGGACTAGCGGCTACAATGAGCAGTTCTTC. Translating gives CASSLYGGGTSGYNEQFF.

V gene TRBV6-6 combines with J gene TRBJ1-6; D possibly corresponds to TRBD1 (5 bases). The V gene's germline CDR1 is MNHNY and CDR2 SVGAGI (reference sequence). Trimming removed 4 bases at V and 10 bases at J, with 11 bases between. CDR3 length: 13 residues. In DNA form, the CDR3 reads TGTGCCAGCAGTTCCAGGGTGGGGTCACCCCTCCACTTT. It is translated as CASSSRVGSPLHF.

This chain connects TRBV14 to TRBJ1-6; D unclear. The CDR3 spans 16 residues. Trimming left V 1 base short and J 2 bases short, with 9 bases between. Germline V gene sequence: CDR1 SGHDN, CDR2 FVKESK. CDR3 coding DNA: TGTGCCAGCAGCCAAGTGGGAGCCCCCTATAATTCACCCCTCCACTTT. Its translation is CASSQVGAPYNSPLHF.

J is TRBJ2-3 and V is TRBV7-9; TRBD1 matches 9 bases. The CDR3 covers 15 residues. Germline-derived CDR1 and CDR2 are SEHNR and FQNEAQ (reference sequence). J gave up 3 bases and V 5 bases, and 6 bases lay outside the gene matches. CDR3 amino acids: CASSATGGNTDTQYF. The CDR3 bases are TGTGCCAGCAGCGCCACAGGGGGCAATACAGATACGCAGTATTTT. Drawing the rest from reference TRBV7-9 and TRBJ2-3, the complete variable domain is DTGVSQNPRHKITKRGQNVTFRCDPISEHNRLYWYRQTLGQGPEFLTYFQNEAQLEKSRLLSDRFSAERPKGSFSTLEIQRTEQGDSAMYLCASSATGGNTDTQYFGPGTRLTVL.

The chain carries TRBV21-1 and TRBJ2-7; the table assigns TRBD1, which was not confirmed against the DNA. TRBV21-1 is termed a pseudogene. This CDR3 region has 13 residues. CDR3 protein: CASTGTGVYEQYF. The CDR3, as DNA: TGTGCCAGCACTGGGACAGGGGTCTACGAGCAGTACTTC.

The gene calls are TRBV28 and TRBJ2-1; a possible D gene is TRBD2 (6 bases). The germline gives CDR1 MDHEN, CDR2 SYDVKM. The CDR3 spans 14 residues. Between the trimmed V and J ends, which lost 6 bases and 7 bases, there was a span of 16 bases. CDR3 in amino acids: CASREREVGNEQFF. CDR3 coding DNA: TGTGCCAGCAGAGAAAGGGAGGTGGGGAATGAGCAGTTCTTC.

This chain joins TRBV12-3 or TRBV12-4 and TRBJ2-5; a weak D match, TRBD2 (5 bases). V was clipped by 6 bases and J by 7 bases, with 12 bases between them. The CDR3 totals 12 residues. The CDR3 nucleotides read TGTGCCAGCAGCTTGCGCCTAGCGACCCAGTACTTC. Its protein product is CASSLRLATQYF.

The chain is built from TRBV11-3 and TRBJ2-1; 11 bases agree with TRBD2. Germline V lookup: CDR1 SGHNT, CDR2 YENEEA. V gave up 5 bases and J gave up 7 bases; unmatched junction bases: 7. This CDR3 has 15 residues. The CDR3 sequence: CASSPDGLAGNEQFF. CDR3 bases: TGTGCCAGCAGCCCCGACGGACTAGCGGGTAATGAGCAGTTCTTC. The full variable domain, in which reference TRBV11-3 and TRBJ2-1 provide the parts outside the CDR3, is EAGVVQSPRYKIIEKKQPVAFWCNPISGHNTLYWYLQNLGQGPELLIRYENEEAVDDSQLPKDRFSAERLKGVDSTLKIQPAELGDSAVYLCASSPDGLAGNEQFFGPGTRLTVL.

The CDR3: CASSRRDPVYGYTF. DNA for the CDR3: TGCGCCAGCAGCCGCCGGGATCCCGTCTATGGCTACACCTTC. The genes are TRBV5-1 and TRBJ1-2, with unresolved D. Trimming pared 4 bases from V and 4 bases from J, leaving 14 bases between. The CDR3 loop spans 14 amino acids. Germline V lookup: CDR1 SGHRS, CDR2 YFSETQ.

The chain is built from TRBV10-3 and TRBJ1-2; 7 bases align to TRBD1. Trimming took 3 bases from V and 4 from J; bases not matched to a gene: 5. CDR1 ENHRY and CDR2 SYGVKD come from the germline V gene. The CDR3 extends over 14 amino acids. The CDR3 nucleotides are TGTGCCATCAGTGATACCGGGACAGTCTATGGCTACACCTTC. The encoded protein is CAISDTGTVYGYTF.

The rearrangement uses TRBV7-2 and TRBJ2-1; 13 nucleotides match TRBD2. The CDR3 loop spans 17 amino acids. V was clipped by 5 bases and J by 4 bases; unmatched bases: 8. The V gene's germline CDR1 is SGHTA and CDR2 FQGNSA. Here the CDR3 reads CASSPRGGLAGYNEQFF. The CDR3 nucleotides read TGTGCCAGCAGCCCTCGGGGGGGACTAGCGGGGTACAATGAGCAGTTCTTC.

A single count supports this clone. CDR3 sequence: CASSLAATGPNYEQYF. Here the CDR3 DNA reads TGTGCCAGCAGCTTGGCCGCGACAGGGCCTAACTACGAGCAGTACTTC. This sequence joins TRBV5-6 and TRBJ2-7; TRBD1 agrees at 7 bases. Germline CDR1 SGHDT, CDR2 YYEEEE. Trimming removed 0 bases from V and 3 bases from J; junction bases left unmatched: 9. This CDR3 comprises 16 residues.

J is TRBJ2-5 and V is TRBV19; the D gene is possibly TRBD2 (5 bases). Trimming removed 2 bases at V and 4 bases at J, with 17 bases between. Germline V gives CDR1 LNHDA, CDR2 SQIVND (reference sequence). The CDR3 is made up of 16 amino acids. Here the CDR3 reads CASSISPPGTAETQYF. The CDR3 DNA follows: TGTGCCAGTAGTATATCTCCCCCGGGAACGGCAGAGACCCAGTACTTC.

The rearrangement links TRBV7-8 to TRBJ1-1; a possible D gene is TRBD1 (5 bases). CDR1 is SGHVS and CDR2 is FQNEAQ in the germline V gene. The CDR3 extends over 15 amino acids. The V and J ends lost 2 bases and 6 bases respectively, with 16 bases between them. The CDR3 nucleotides read TGTGCCAGCAGCTTAACGAGGCCAGGGAGGGCTGAAGCTTTCTTT. It encodes CASSLTRPGRAEAFF.

The chain joins TRBV10-3 to TRBJ1-1; 9 bases agree with TRBD1. Germline values: CDR1 ENHRY, CDR2 SYGVKD. The CDR3 loop spans 18 amino acids. V gave up 8 bases and J gave up 2 bases; unmatched junction bases: 18. CDR3 protein: CAIERSGTGWGANTEAFF. The DNA of the CDR3 is TGTGCCATCGAAAGATCCGGGACAGGGTGGGGAGCTAACACTGAAGCTTTCTTT.

The rearrangement links TRBV6-5 to TRBJ2-7; 7 bases align to TRBD2. The germline V gene encodes CDR1 MNHEY and CDR2 SVGAGI. The CDR3 covers 15 residues. After removal of 6 bases from V and 3 bases from J, the junction contained 11 bases not matched to a gene. The CDR3 DNA follows: TGTGCCAGCAGACCCGGGACTACAATCTTCTACGAGCAGTACTTC. It is translated as CASRPGTTIFYEQYF.

CDR3 DNA sequence: TGTGCCACGTCCGGTGGAGCGGGTATTAACAATGAGCAGTTCTTC. Its translation: CATSGGAGINNEQFF. This chain uses TRBV15 with TRBJ2-1; weak D call: TRBD2 (6 bases). This CDR3 comprises 15 residues. V was shortened by 9 bases and J by 5 bases, with 20 bases between the two germline ends. CDR1 is LNHNV and CDR2 is YYDKDF in the germline V gene (reference sequence).

This sequence joins TRBV10-1 and TRBJ1-3, with 7 bases matching TRBD1. Germline CDR1 WNHNN, CDR2 SYGVQD (reference sequence). The CDR3 spans 14 residues. V lost 6 bases, J lost 3 bases, and 5 bases stayed unmatched. For the CDR3, the DNA is TGCGCCAGCAGACCGACAGGGAGTGGAAACACCATATATTTT. It codes for CASRPTGSGNTIYF.

This clone was observed a handful of times. The V call is TRBV28, the J call TRBJ1-5; D remains unclear. This CDR3 contains 12 residues. Germline CDR1 and CDR2: MDHEN and SYDVKM. V was trimmed by 2 bases and J by 6 bases, leaving 5 bases between them. CDR3 sequence reads: CASSLVSQPQHF. CDR3 in DNA: TGTGCCAGCAGTTTAGTTAGTCAGCCCCAGCATTTT.

The chain is built from TRBV11-2 and TRBJ2-1; perhaps TRBD2 as D (6 bases). Germline lookup yields CDR1 SGHAT and CDR2 FQNNGV. Trimming left V 5 bases short and J 7 bases short, with 15 bases between. CDR3 length: 14 residues. CDR3 DNA: TGTGCCAGCAGCCCAGACCTACGGGGGAATGAGCAGTTCTTC. Protein sequence: CASSPDLRGNEQFF. The entire variable domain, with the rest obtained from reference TRBV11-2 and TRBJ2-1, is as follows: EAGVAQSPRYKIIEKRQSVAFWCNPISGHATLYWYQQILGQGPKLLIQFQNNGVVDDSQLPKDRFSAERLKGVDSTLKIQPAKLEDSAVYLCASSPDLRGNEQFFGPGTRLTVL.

This chain links TRBV27 with TRBJ2-1; 9 bases are a match to TRBD2. CDR3 length: 15 residues. V shed 2 bases, J shed 7 bases, and the junction held 6 bases outside the gene matches. Germline V gene data show CDR1 as MNHEY and CDR2 as SMNVEV (reference sequence). CDR3 in DNA: TGTGCCAGCAGTTTAGGTAGCGGGAGTTGGAATGAGCAGTTCTTC. Encoded protein: CASSLGSGSWNEQFF.